What follows are 21 T cell receptor beta chains derived from one specimen sequenced in a study of cytomegalovirus exposure and HLA in healthy donors. Both 60 Vbeta primers and 13 Jbeta primers went into the PCR. TCRdb's copy holds only in-frame clones and misses some; the assay was immunoSEQ multiplex PCR. In the table there are approximately 210,000 clones, roughly 85% of which are singletons. The sample consisted of PBMCs. The receptors were gathered from a male donor in good health and CMV-seronegative.

The chain links TRBV9 to TRBJ2-2, with 7 bases identical to TRBD2. Looked up from germline, CDR1 is SGDLS and CDR2 is YYNGEE. The CDR3 covers 16 residues. Trimming cost V 0 bases and J 4 bases; bases outside gene matches: 6. The CDR3 DNA sequence: TGTGCCAGCAGCGTAGTGGGCGGGAGAGTCACCGGGGAGCTGTTTTTT. The encoded protein is CASSVVGGRVTGELFF.

V and J are TRBV7-2 and TRBJ1-1, with D possibly TRBD1 on 6 matching bases. Per the germline V gene, CDR1 is SGHTA and CDR2 is FQGNSA. The V and J ends lost 7 bases and 6 bases respectively, with 15 bases between them. The CDR3 consists of 13 residues. The CDR3 spells CASTVGGRSEAFF. The CDR3, as DNA: TGTGCCAGCACCGTCGGGGGGCGCTCTGAAGCTTTCTTT.

The V and J genes are TRBV11-2 and TRBJ2-1; TRBD1 aligns across 8 bases. Germline V CDR1 and CDR2: SGHAT, FQNNGV. This CDR3 spans 15 amino acids. V shed 3 bases and J 3 bases; nucleotides not matched to a gene: 4. The CDR3 reads CASSFGQGGYNEQFF. The DNA of the CDR3 is TGTGCCAGCAGCTTTGGACAGGGTGGCTACAATGAGCAGTTCTTC.

The rearrangement joins TRBV19 to TRBJ2-7, with D possibly TRBD1 on 6 matching bases. Between the trimmed V and J ends, which lost 3 bases and 2 bases, there was a span of 11 bases. The CDR3 is 14 residues long. Germline V gene data show CDR1 as LNHDA and CDR2 as SQIVND (reference sequence). The CDR3 spells CASSMPGQTYEQYF. DNA for the CDR3: TGTGCCAGTAGTATGCCCGGACAGACCTACGAGCAGTACTTC.

This chain uses TRBV11-2 with TRBJ1-6; 11 bases match TRBD1. The germline gives CDR1 SGHAT, CDR2 FQNNGV. The CDR3 is made up of 16 amino acids. V gave up 5 bases and J gave up 5 bases; unmatched junction bases: 5. As DNA, the CDR3 is TGTGCCAGCAGCCATACGGGACAGGGGGATAATTCACCCCTCCACTTT. It translates to CASSHTGQGDNSPLHF.

V gene TRBV27 combines with J gene TRBJ2-7, with D maybe TRBD1 (6 bases). This CDR3 comprises 13 residues. Deletions cut 3 bases from V and 3 bases from J, with 9 bases between. In germline, CDR1 is MNHEY, CDR2 SMNVEV (reference sequence). The CDR3 coding sequence is TGTGCCAGCAGTTTCGGACAGTTCTACGAGCAGTACTTC. As protein: CASSFGQFYEQYF.

This chain connects TRBV5-1 to TRBJ2-1; 12 bases agree with TRBD2. The junction had 10 bases not matched to a gene; V was cut back by 7 bases and J by 5 bases. CDR3 length equals 16 residues. Germline V gene data show CDR1 as SGHRS and CDR2 as YFSETQ. The CDR3 region has the DNA TGCGCCAGCTCCAGGCTGGGACTAGCGGGCGACAATGAGCAGTTCTTC. Translation: CASSRLGLAGDNEQFF.

Concerning this clone itself: A junction end diverges from the germline sequence, so it may reflect a read error. The V and J genes are TRBV7-9 and TRBJ2-7; tentative D call: TRBD1 (6 bases). Germline CDR1 and CDR2: SEHNR and FQNEAQ (reference sequence). This CDR3 has 16 amino acids. For the CDR3, the DNA is TGTTCCAGCAGCTTAGCGCGGCAGGGGACGTCCTACGAGCAGTACTTC. Protein sequence: CSSSLARQGTSYEQYF.

The V gene is TRBV9, the J gene TRBJ2-5; perhaps TRBD2 as D (5 bases). V lost 4 bases to trimming and J lost 6 bases, with 22 bases between them. The CDR3 length is 16 residues. Germline V CDR1 and CDR2: SGDLS, YYNGEE. The CDR3: CASSPPGSGMIKTQYF. Here the CDR3 DNA reads TGTGCCAGCAGCCCCCCCGGGTCCGGGATGATAAAGACCCAGTACTTC.

This clone was counted only a few times. This chain links TRBV5-4 with TRBJ2-5, with 10 bases matching TRBD1. The CDR3 length is 15 residues. Germline CDR1 SGHNT, CDR2 YYREEE (reference sequence). V gave up 4 bases and J gave up 4 bases; unmatched junction bases: 7. The CDR3 region has the DNA TGTGCCAGCAGCCGAAGGGACAGGGGTCGAGAGACCCAGTACTTC. Translating gives CASSRRDRGRETQYF.

The V call is TRBV5-4, the J call TRBJ2-1, with TRBD2 matching 7 bases. The CDR3 has 12 residues. The V segment lost 6 bases and the J segment 7 bases; nucleotides outside the gene matches: 4. CDR1 and CDR2 (germline): SGHNT, YYREEE (reference sequence). The CDR3 region is CASKGLLNEQFF. CDR3 in DNA: TGTGCCAGCAAGGGACTACTGAATGAGCAGTTCTTC.

This rearrangement joins TRBV4-3 to TRBJ1-2; 8 bases align to TRBD1. This CDR3 is built from 15 residues. Germline loops: CDR1 LGHNA, CDR2 YSLEER. The junction had 7 bases not matched to a gene; V was cut back by 3 bases and J by 4 bases. This CDR3 is CASSHDRGSSYGYTF. DNA of the CDR3: TGCGCCAGCAGCCACGACAGGGGAAGTTCCTATGGCTACACCTTC.

This chain links TRBV4-3 with TRBJ2-3; TRBD2 matches at 9 bases. The CDR3 spans 17 residues. CDR1 is LGHNA and CDR2 is YSLEER in the germline V gene. Trimming at V came to 1 base and at J to 2 bases, leaving 7 bases not matched to a gene. The CDR3, as DNA: TGCGCCAGCAGCCAAGGTACTAGCGGGTCCCCCACAGATACGCAGTATTTT. It translates to CASSQGTSGSPTDTQYF.

This chain links TRBV4-3 with TRBJ1-2; 8 bases match TRBD1. CDR1 and CDR2 from the germline V gene are LGHNA and YSLEER. After removal of 0 bases from V and 3 bases from J, the junction contained 3 bases not matched to a gene. This CDR3 spans 15 amino acids. CDR3 sequence reads: CASSQDQGADYGYTF. CDR3 sequence (DNA): TGCGCCAGCAGCCAAGATCAGGGGGCTGACTATGGCTACACCTTC.

The chain has TRBV7-9 and TRBJ2-7, with TRBD2 identical over 7 bases. V lost 1 base to trimming and J lost 0 bases; unmatched junction nucleotides: 3. CDR1 SEHNR and CDR2 FQNEAQ come from the germline V gene (reference sequence). The CDR3 has 15 amino acids. This CDR3 reads CASSLEAGSSYEQYF. In DNA, the CDR3 is TGTGCCAGCAGCTTAGAAGCGGGAAGCTCCTACGAGCAGTACTTC.

This rearrangement joins TRBV5-1 to TRBJ1-3; no clear D. This CDR3 is 13 amino acids long. V lost 1 base and J lost 0, with 2 bases in between. Germline CDR1 SGHRS, CDR2 YFSETQ. CDR3 amino acids: CASSLYSGNTIYF. In DNA form, the CDR3 reads TGCGCCAGCAGCTTGTACTCTGGAAACACCATATATTTT.

The J gene is TRBJ1-4, the V gene TRBV27; 10 bases are a match to TRBD1. J gave up 6 bases and V 5 bases, and 6 bases lay outside the gene matches. CDR3 length: 15 amino acids. Germline CDR1 MNHEY, CDR2 SMNVEV (reference sequence). The CDR3 DNA sequence: TGTGCCAGCAGTCTTACGGGACAGGGGTATGAAAAACTGTTTTTT. This translates into CASSLTGQGYEKLFF.

The sample holds one count of this clone. This chain links TRBV19 with TRBJ1-1; TRBD1 might be the D (6 bases). The CDR3 contains 12 residues. The germline V gene encodes CDR1 LNHDA and CDR2 SQIVND (reference sequence). Trimming stripped 4 bases from V and 7 bases from J, with 10 bases between. Written as DNA, the CDR3 is TGTGCCAGTAGTACTCAGGACAGTGAAGCTTTCTTT. It codes for CASSTQDSEAFF. The full variable domain, rest sourced from reference TRBV19 and TRBJ1-1, is DGGITQSPKYLFRKEGQNVTLSCEQNLNHDAMYWYRQDPGQGLRLIYYSQIVNDFQKGDIAEGYSVSREKKESFPLTVTSAQKNPTAFYLCASSTQDSEAFFGQGTRLTVV.

CDR3 amino acids: CASSEALAGGSSYNEQFF. DNA for the CDR3: TGTGCCAGCAGTGAAGCTCTAGCGGGAGGGAGCTCCTACAATGAGCAGTTCTTC. V and J are TRBV6-1 and TRBJ2-1, with 12 bases aligning to TRBD2. The V segment lost 0 bases and the J segment 0 bases; nucleotides outside the gene matches: 3. The CDR3 is made up of 18 amino acids. Germline CDR1 MNHNS, CDR2 SASEGT.

The chain is built from TRBV4-3 and TRBJ2-3; possible D gene TRBD2, 7 bases. This CDR3 has 18 residues. V gave up 0 bases and J gave up 2 bases, with 18 bases separating them. Germline V CDR1 and CDR2: LGHNA, YSLEER. The CDR3 DNA reads as TGCGCCAGCAGCCAAGAAATTCTGGGGGCGGGGGCCACAGATACGCAGTATTTT. It yields the protein CASSQEILGAGATDTQYF.

This clone has only one observation. CDR3 sequence: CASSVLGGAVETQYF. The CDR3 DNA sequence: TGTGCCAGCAGCGTATTAGGGGGAGCGGTGGAGACCCAGTACTTC. V gene TRBV9 combines with J gene TRBJ2-5, with a possible D match to TRBD1 (6 bases). This CDR3 contains 15 residues. V dropped 1 base and J dropped 5 bases, with 15 bases sitting between them. Germline V gene data show CDR1 as SGDLS and CDR2 as YYNGEE.